The 25 T cell receptor beta chains below were found in one sample sequenced in a study of blood T cell repertoires in COVID-19. TCRdb's copy holds only in-frame clones and misses some; the assay was immunoSEQ multiplex PCR. The table shows tens of thousands of clones, with roughly 70% occurring only once. What was sequenced was peripheral blood. The receptors come from a man at least 80 years old with acute or convalescent COVID-19.

The chain links TRBV7-6 to TRBJ1-3, with TRBD1 matching 8 bases. Per the germline V gene, CDR1 is SGHVS and CDR2 is FNYEAQ. CDR3 size: 18 residues. Trimming took 5 bases from V and 0 from J; bases not matched to a gene: 12. The CDR3 region has the DNA TGTGCCAGCAGCCCAAAACGCAGGGGGCTCTACTCTGGAAACACCATATATTTT. This translates into CASSPKRRGLYSGNTIYF.

The V gene is TRBV6-5, the J gene TRBJ2-7; 8 bases line up with TRBD1. From germline, CDR1 is MNHEY and CDR2 SVGAGI. The ends lost 6 bases at V and 6 bases at J; junction bases unmatched: 10. This CDR3 is 14 amino acids long. The CDR3 DNA sequence: TGTGCCAGCAGGCTTAGACAGGGGATCGTCGAGCAGTACTTC. Its protein is CASRLRQGIVEQYF.

A few counts support this clone. The rearrangement uses TRBV11-3 and TRBJ2-1; 8 bases line up with TRBD2. J was trimmed by 1 base and V by 3 bases; bases with no gene match: 8. The CDR3 is 17 residues long. Germline V gene sequence: CDR1 SGHNT, CDR2 YENEEA. The chain's CDR3 is CASSLGSGSGSYNEQFF. The DNA of the CDR3 is TGTGCCAGCAGCTTGGGGAGCGGGAGTGGATCCTACAATGAGCAGTTCTTC.

This clone was detected only a few times. The chain links TRBV6-5 to TRBJ2-7; 12 positions agree with TRBD2. Germline trimming cut 6 bases from V and 3 bases from J; bases unmatched to any gene: 3. The germline gives CDR1 MNHEY, CDR2 SVGAGI. There are 14 residues in the CDR3. This CDR3 is CASRRTSGVYEQYF. As DNA, the CDR3 is TGTGCCAGCAGAAGGACTAGCGGGGTCTACGAGCAGTACTTC.

This clone was recorded at least ten times. The chain carries TRBV5-8 and TRBJ1-6, with TRBD1 matching 8 bases. With 4 bases clipped from V and 9 bases from J, the junction kept 9 bases outside the gene matches. The CDR3 has 15 amino acids. Germline V gene lookup returns CDR1 SGHTS and CDR2 YDEGEE. This CDR3 reads CASSIRQGKGSPLHF. In nucleotides, the CDR3 is TGTGCCAGCAGCATCAGACAGGGGAAGGGTTCACCCCTCCACTTT.

This clone was found a few times. Sequence at one end of the junction differs from germline and may be a read error. The rearrangement uses TRBV7-2 and TRBJ2-7, with 13 bases aligning to TRBD2. This CDR3 is built from 18 residues. Germline CDR1 is SGHTA and CDR2 is FQGNSA. The CDR3 protein is CASSVAGTSGVSSYEQYF. The CDR3 coding sequence is TGTGCCAGCAGCGTAGCCGGGACTAGCGGGGTGAGCTCCTACGAGCAGTACTTC.

The rearrangement uses TRBV18 and TRBJ2-5, with TRBD1 matching 7 bases. The germline gives CDR1 KGHSH, CDR2 LQKENI. This CDR3 has 15 amino acids. The ends lost 4 bases at V and 2 bases at J; junction bases unmatched: 7. DNA of the CDR3: TGTGCCAGCTCACGCAGGAAGGACAGGCAAGAGACCCAGTACTTC. This translates into CASSRRKDRQETQYF. The variable domain in full, completed from reference TRBV18 and TRBJ2-5, reads NAGVMQNPRHLVRRRGQEARLRCSPMKGHSHVYWYRQLPEEGLKFMVYLQKENIIDESGMPKERFSAEFPKEGPSILRIQQVVRGDSAAYFCASSRRKDRQETQYFGPGTRLLVL.

This clone was recorded only once. The J gene is TRBJ1-4, the V gene TRBV19, with TRBD1 as a possible D gene (6 bases). CDR3 length: 14 residues. The germline V gene has CDR1 LNHDA and CDR2 SQIVND (reference sequence). V was trimmed by 5 bases and J by 2 bases, leaving 9 bases between them. The DNA for the CDR3 is TGTGCCAGTAGTCAACAGGGCACTAATGAAAAACTGTTTTTT. It encodes CASSQQGTNEKLFF. Full variable domain (missing parts from reference TRBV19 and TRBJ1-4): DGGITQSPKYLFRKEGQNVTLSCEQNLNHDAMYWYRQDPGQGLRLIYYSQIVNDFQKGDIAEGYSVSREKKESFPLTVTSAQKNPTAFYLCASSQQGTNEKLFFGSGTQLSVL.

The chain has TRBV4-2 and TRBJ2-3; D gene uncertain. V was clipped by 1 base and J by 4 bases, with 6 bases between them. The CDR3 is 13 amino acids. Germline V gene data show CDR1 as LGHNA and CDR2 as YNFKEQ. CDR3 residues: CASSQGDPDTQYF. The DNA for the CDR3 is TGTGCCAGCAGCCAAGGAGATCCAGATACGCAGTATTTT.

The J gene is TRBJ2-1, the V gene TRBV6-5; 7 bases align to TRBD2. The V gene's germline CDR1 is MNHEY and CDR2 SVGAGI. The CDR3 is 13 amino acids. Trimming removed 4 bases from V and 9 bases from J; junction bases left unmatched: 6. In DNA form, the CDR3 reads TGTGCCAGCAGTTTCGGTGGGGGGGGTGAGCAGTTCTTC. Its protein product is CASSFGGGGEQFF.

In its sample, this clone was seen once. The chain has TRBV28 and TRBJ2-3; maybe TRBD2 (6 bases). The germline V gene has CDR1 MDHEN and CDR2 SYDVKM. The V and J ends lost 0 bases and 2 bases respectively, with 9 bases between them. The length of the CDR3 is 15 residues. CDR3 region: CASSLWAGNTDTQYF. CDR3 nucleotides: TGTGCCAGCAGTTTATGGGCGGGGAACACAGATACGCAGTATTTT.

The genes are TRBV5-1 and TRBJ1-2; possible D gene TRBD1, 6 bases. The CDR3 runs to 16 residues. Germline CDR1 and CDR2: SGHRS and YFSETQ. V gave up 2 bases and J gave up 8 bases, with 22 bases separating them. As DNA, the CDR3 is TGCGCCAGCAGCTTCTCCCAATTCGACAGGTTGGGCGGCTACACCTTC. Protein sequence: CASSFSQFDRLGGYTF. Based on the CDR3 plus reference TRBV5-1 and TRBJ1-2, the full variable domain is KAGVTQTPRYLIKTRGQQVTLSCSPISGHRSVSWYQQTPGQGLQFLFEYFSETQRNKGNFPGRFSGRQFSNSRSEMNVSTLELGDSALYLCASSFSQFDRLGGYTFGSGTRLTVV.

This clone was seen a few times. This chain joins TRBV7-2 and TRBJ1-1; D gene uncertain. The CDR3 totals 15 residues. V was clipped by 1 base and J by 1 base, with 10 bases between them. Germline lookup yields CDR1 SGHTA and CDR2 FQGNSA. CDR3 nucleotides: TGTGCCAGCAGCTTAGATCTACAGTCGAACACTGAAGCTTTCTTT. Translation: CASSLDLQSNTEAFF.

The chain employs TRBV29-1 and TRBJ2-3; TRBD2 agrees at 13 bases. CDR1 SQVTM and CDR2 ANQGSEA come from the germline V gene. V lost 5 bases and J lost 5; bases outside the gene matches: 1. This CDR3 has 13 amino acids. The CDR3 DNA follows: TGCAGCGTTAGACTAGCGGGGGGAGATACGCAGTATTTT. Translating it yields CSVRLAGGDTQYF.

V gene TRBV9 combines with J gene TRBJ2-3; TRBD2 matches 9 bases. CDR1 is SGDLS, CDR2 YYNGEE, per germline. The CDR3 extends over 16 amino acids. Germline trimming cut 0 bases from V and 2 bases from J; bases unmatched to any gene: 4. CDR3 sequence (DNA): TGTGCCAGCAGCGTAGGGGGCGGGAGGGCCACAGATACGCAGTATTTT. Translation: CASSVGGGRATDTQYF. The full variable domain, rest sourced from reference TRBV9 and TRBJ2-3, is DSGVTQTPKHLITATGQRVTLRCSPRSGDLSVYWYQQSLDQGLQFLIQYYNGEERAKGNILERFSAQQFPDLHSELNLSSLELGDSALYFCASSVGGGRATDTQYFGPGTRLTVL.

By share, this clone counts as medium-sized. The rearrangement links TRBV28 to TRBJ1-6; tentatively, D is TRBD1 (5 bases). CDR3 length: 14 residues. The germline V gene encodes CDR1 MDHEN and CDR2 SYDVKM. With 7 bases removed from V and 7 bases from J, the gap between germline ends came to 14 bases. The CDR3 sequence is CASKLTDWNSPLHF. The DNA of the CDR3 is TGTGCCAGCAAACTGACAGATTGGAATTCACCCCTCCACTTT.

CDR3 region: CASRGGNQPQHF. CDR3 nucleotide sequence: TGTGCCTCCCGGGGGGGCAATCAGCCCCAGCATTTT. The chain recombines TRBV28 with TRBJ1-5, with D possibly TRBD1 on 5 matching bases. Trimming removed 11 bases from V and 2 bases from J, with 10 bases in between. The germline V gene has CDR1 MDHEN and CDR2 SYDVKM. The CDR3 covers 12 residues.

This chain links TRBV18 with TRBJ1-3, with D perhaps matching TRBD1 (5 bases). The CDR3 runs to 16 residues. The V gene's germline CDR1 is KGHSH and CDR2 LQKENI. The ends were cut back, 1 base at V and 0 bases at J, with 10 bases in the middle. CDR3: CASSPQGGASGNTIYF. In DNA form, the CDR3 reads TGTGCCAGCTCACCACAGGGAGGGGCCTCTGGAAACACCATATATTTT.

V is TRBV27 and J is TRBJ2-7; 8 positions match TRBD1. The CDR3 loop spans 12 amino acids. V lost 5 bases and J lost 6; bases outside the gene matches: 3. Germline V gene data show CDR1 as MNHEY and CDR2 as SMNVEV (reference sequence). The CDR3 DNA is TGTGCCAGCAGTCCGACAGGGGTCGAGCAGTACTTC. It codes for CASSPTGVEQYF.

The sample holds many counts of this clone. For the CDR3, the DNA is TGTGCCAGCAGTCCCGGGACAGGGAGAAGGGGCTACACCTTC. Its protein product is CASSPGTGRRGYTF. The V call is TRBV28, the J call TRBJ1-2, with 9 bases that match TRBD1. The CDR3 totals 14 residues. The V gene's germline CDR1 is MDHEN and CDR2 SYDVKM. V was clipped by 5 bases and J by 8 bases; unmatched bases: 9.

There are many counts of this clone. The chain combines TRBV7-2 with TRBJ2-3; 7 bases match TRBD2. This CDR3 comprises 16 residues. V trimming: 1 base; J trimming: 2 bases; junction bases outside the gene matches: 6. The V gene's germline CDR1 is SGHTA and CDR2 FQGNSA. CDR3 sequence: CASSLVATSLTDTQYF. The DNA of the CDR3 is TGTGCCAGCAGCTTAGTCGCGACTAGCCTCACAGATACGCAGTATTTT.

The J gene is TRBJ1-3, the V gene TRBV7-9; no firm D call. Germline V CDR1 and CDR2: SEHNR, FQNEAQ (reference sequence). This CDR3 comprises 16 residues. Trimming cost V 4 bases and J 0 bases, with 13 bases left between them. CDR3 sequence: CASSSGIRSSGNTIYF. The CDR3 nucleotides read TGTGCCAGCAGCTCCGGGATACGGTCCTCTGGAAACACCATATATTTT.

V and J are TRBV19 and TRBJ2-1; perhaps TRBD1 as D (5 bases). The length of the CDR3 is 15 residues. The V and J ends lost 6 bases and 3 bases respectively, with 15 bases between them. Germline CDR1 and CDR2: LNHDA and SQIVND (reference sequence). Here the CDR3 reads CASRTRGTLYNEQFF. The CDR3 DNA sequence: TGTGCCAGTAGAACAAGGGGCACCCTCTACAATGAGCAGTTCTTC.

The chain recombines TRBV24-1 with TRBJ2-3; the D gene is possibly TRBD2 (5 bases). Deletions cut 7 bases from V and 5 bases from J, with 6 bases between. The length of the CDR3 is 11 residues. CDR1 KGHDR and CDR2 SFDVKD come from the germline V gene. CDR3 DNA sequence: TGTGCCACCAGCGCGGGAGATACGCAGTATTTT. This codes for CATSAGDTQYF.

This clone has more than one count but fewer than ten. This rearrangement joins TRBV6-5 to TRBJ2-1; 9 bases map to TRBD2. This CDR3 spans 15 amino acids. J was trimmed by 9 bases and V by 0 bases; bases with no gene match: 6. The germline V gene has CDR1 MNHEY and CDR2 SVGAGI. CDR3: CASSYSEAGGSEQFF. The CDR3 nucleotides are TGTGCCAGCAGTTACTCGGAAGCGGGAGGCAGTGAGCAGTTCTTC.